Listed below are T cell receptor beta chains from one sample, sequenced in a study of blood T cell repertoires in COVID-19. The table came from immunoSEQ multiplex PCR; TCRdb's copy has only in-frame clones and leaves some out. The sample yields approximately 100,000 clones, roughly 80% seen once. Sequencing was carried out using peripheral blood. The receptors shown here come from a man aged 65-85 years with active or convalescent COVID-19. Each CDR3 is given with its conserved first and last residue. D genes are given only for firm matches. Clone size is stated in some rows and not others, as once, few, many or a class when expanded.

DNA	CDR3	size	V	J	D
TGTGCCAGCAGCTTTACTAGCGGGGGGAGGACAGATACGCAGTATTTT	CASSFTSGGRTDTQYF	once	TRBV11-3	TRBJ2-3	TRBD2
TGTGCCATCAGTGACGGTCCCGGAAACACCATATATTTT	CAISDGPGNTIYF	.	TRBV10-3	TRBJ1-3	.
TGCGCCAGCAGCCGTGACAGGGAGAAGGGCTACACCTTC	CASSRDREKGYTF	.	TRBV5-1	TRBJ1-2	TRBD1
TGTGCCAGCAGCGCGACTAGCGGGAGTATGGAGACCCAGTACTTC	CASSATSGSMETQYF	.	TRBV6-4	TRBJ2-5	TRBD2
TGTGCCAGCAGCTTTAAACTAGCGGGCACAGATACGCAGTATTTT	CASSFKLAGTDTQYF	.	TRBV5-4	TRBJ2-3	TRBD2
TGTGCCAGCAGTGTTAGCGCCACTGGGGCCAACGTCCTGACTTTC	CASSVSATGANVLTF	.	TRBV2	TRBJ2-6	.
TGTGCCAGTAGCCGACAGGGGAACACTGAAGCTTTCTTT	CASSRQGNTEAFF	.	TRBV19	TRBJ1-1	TRBD1
TGTGCCAGCAGGCTAGGACAGCCCAATCAGCCCCAGCATTTT	CASRLGQPNQPQHF	.	TRBV28	TRBJ1-5	.
TGCGCCAGCAGCTTGGCCGACGGACAGGGGCAGTATGGCTACACCTTC	CASSLADGQGQYGYTF	.	TRBV5-1	TRBJ1-2	TRBD1
TGTGCCAGCAGATTACGAGAGGACAGCTATGGCTACACCTTC	CASRLREDSYGYTF	once	TRBV6-6	TRBJ1-2	.
TGTGCTAGTGGTCCCCAGACTAGCGGGGGGCTCGGGGAGACCCAGTACTTC	CASGPQTSGGLGETQYF	.	TRBV12-5	TRBJ2-5	TRBD2
TGCGCCAGCAGCTTTCGGGAGAACACTGAAGCTTTCTTT	CASSFRENTEAFF	.	TRBV5-1	TRBJ1-1	.
TGTGCCAGCAGCCAAGAGCAGGGCGGCTCTGGAAACACCATATATTTT	CASSQEQGGSGNTIYF	.	TRBV4-2	TRBJ1-3	.